Listed below are T cell receptor beta chains from one sample, sequenced in a study of T cell responses to AZD1222 COVID-19 vaccine. TCRdb's copy holds only in-frame clones and misses some; the assay was immunoSEQ multiplex PCR. The sample has some 100,000 clones, 85% to 90% seen once. This specimen was peripheral blood, taken on day 0 of AZD1222 vaccination. The receptors derive from an adult in good health. Each CDR3 is given with its conserved first and last residue. A D gene is named only where the DNA matches it firmly. A row's size may be missing; if present it is once, few, many or a size class.

d_gene	v_gene	j_gene	abundance	CDR3aa	CDR3nt
NA	TRBV19	TRBJ1-5	NA	CASALGGGGWPQHF	TGTGCCAGTGCTTTAGGGGGGGGCGGCTGGCCCCAGCATTTT
NA	TRBV6-5	TRBJ1-1	NA	CASSYDGTLNTEAFF	TGTGCCAGCAGTTACGATGGGACCTTGAACACTGAAGCTTTCTTT
NA	TRBV6-6	TRBJ2-7	NA	CASRAADSYEQYF	TGTGCCAGCCGTGCGGCCGACTCCTACGAGCAGTACTTC
NA	TRBV6-6	TRBJ1-2	NA	CASSYLRDDTTYGYTF	TGTGCCAGCAGTTACCTGCGGGATGACACTACCTATGGCTACACCTTC
NA	TRBV11-3	TRBJ2-3	NA	CASSLNLAHTQYF	TGTGCCAGCAGCTTAAACCTCGCTCATACGCAGTATTTT
NA	TRBV7-9	TRBJ2-5	NA	CASSLPGSYQETQYF	TGTGCCAGCAGCCTCCCCGGGTCGTACCAAGAGACCCAGTACTTC
TRBD1	TRBV6-5	TRBJ1-5	NA	CASSPQGARGEPQHF	TGTGCCAGCAGCCCACAGGGGGCACGGGGAGAGCCCCAGCATTTT
NA	TRBV28	TRBJ2-1	NA	CASSFNSYNEQFF	TGTGCCAGCAGTTTTAACTCCTACAATGAGCAGTTCTTC
NA	TRBV4-1	TRBJ1-1	NA	CARSPQRRDTEAFF	TGCGCCCGCAGCCCACAGCGAAGGGACACTGAAGCTTTCTTT
TRBD1	TRBV4-2	TRBJ1-2	NA	CASSQDRRRQGVYTF	TGTGCCAGCAGCCAAGATCGGAGGAGACAGGGGGTTTACACCTTC
NA	TRBV9	TRBJ1-2	NA	CASSQWDGDGYTF	TGTGCCAGCAGCCAATGGGATGGGGATGGCTACACCTTC
NA	TRBV5-4	TRBJ1-2	NA	CASSFWFIEGNRGYTF	TGTGCCAGCAGCTTTTGGTTTATCGAGGGGAATCGTGGCTACACCTTC
NA	TRBV28	TRBJ1-2	NA	CASRGSTGYTF	TGTGCCAGCAGAGGATCTACCGGCTACACCTTC
TRBD1	TRBV28	TRBJ2-7	NA	CASNTQTGQWSEQYF	TGTGCCAGCAACACACAGACAGGGCAGTGGAGCGAGCAGTACTTC
TRBD1	TRBV6-5	TRBJ2-7	NA	CASSSPAGTAYEQYF	TGTGCCAGCAGTTCCCCCGCCGGGACAGCGTACGAGCAGTACTTC
NA	TRBV11-3	TRBJ1-1	NA	CASSPRGGVEAFF	TGTGCCAGCAGCCCCCGGGGGGGGGTCGAAGCTTTCTTT
TRBD1	TRBV25-1	TRBJ1-2	few	CASSDSSGGVYGYTF	TGTGCCAGCAGTGATTCCTCAGGGGGCGTCTATGGCTACACCTTC
TRBD2	TRBV6-5	TRBJ2-3	NA	CASSYSGLAGRDTQYF	TGTGCCAGCAGTTACTCCGGACTAGCGGGTAGGGATACGCAGTATTTT
NA	TRBV27	TRBJ2-1	NA	CASSTPSYNEQFF	TGTGCCAGCAGTACCCCCTCCTACAATGAGCAGTTCTTC
NA	TRBV6-5	TRBJ2-3	NA	CASSPSGTDTQYF	TGTGCCAGCAGTCCTAGCGGCACAGATACGCAGTATTTT
NA	TRBV27	TRBJ1-5	NA	CASGREGGSNQPQHF	TGTGCCAGCGGACGCGAGGGGGGGAGCAATCAGCCCCAGCATTTT
NA	TRBV6-5	TRBJ1-2	NA	CASSYGPGPYGYTF	TGTGCCAGCAGTTACGGACCGGGGCCTTATGGCTACACCTTC
NA	TRBV12-5	TRBJ2-7	NA	CASGFYPTALSYEQYF	TGTGCTAGTGGTTTTTACCCGACAGCCCTCTCCTACGAGCAGTACTTC
NA	TRBV11-2	TRBJ1-1	NA	CASSLEGRTEAFF	TGTGCCAGCAGCTTAGAGGGGAGGACTGAAGCTTTCTTT
TRBD1	TRBV7-9	TRBJ1-2	NA	CASSQDRGNYGYTF	TGTGCCAGCAGCCAGGACAGGGGTAACTATGGCTACACCTTC
NA	TRBV5-1	TRBJ1-2	NA	CASSALNYGYTF	TGCGCCAGCAGTGCACTTAACTATGGCTACACCTTC
TRBD1	TRBV5-1	TRBJ2-3	NA	CASSPGTGEVTDTQYF	TGCGCCAGCAGCCCCGGGACAGGGGAGGTAACAGATACGCAGTATTTT
NA	TRBV27	TRBJ2-1	NA	CASSLGVAYNEQFF	TGTGCCAGCAGTTTAGGTGTAGCATACAATGAGCAGTTCTTC
NA	TRBV4-1	TRBJ2-1	NA	CASSNSIRNEQFF	TGCGCCAGCAGCAATTCGATCCGGAATGAGCAGTTCTTC
TRBD1	TRBV6-6	TRBJ1-1	NA	CASSYSGQGANTEAFF	TGTGCCAGCAGTTACTCGGGACAGGGGGCGAACACTGAAGCTTTCTTT
TRBD1	TRBV3-1/TRBV3-2	TRBJ1-2	NA	CASSQDLGQGVGYTF	TGTGCCAGCAGCCAAGATCTTGGACAGGGGGTTGGCTACACCTTC
NA	TRBV20-1	TRBJ2-1	NA	CSASRTVSSYNEQFF	TGCAGTGCTAGTAGGACAGTCAGCTCCTACAATGAGCAGTTCTTC
NA	TRBV7-7	TRBJ2-7	NA	CASSLNYGDYEQYF	TGTGCCAGCAGCCTAAATTATGGGGACTACGAGCAGTACTTC
NA	TRBV4-1	TRBJ1-5	NA	CASSQEGVRTANQPQHF	TGCGCCAGCAGCCAAGAAGGGGTCCGGACAGCTAATCAGCCCCAGCATTTT
NA	TRBV27	TRBJ2-7	NA	CASSPTLWGSYEQYF	TGTGCCAGCAGTCCCACCCTCTGGGGCTCCTACGAGCAGTACTTC
NA	TRBV2	TRBJ2-1	NA	CASSAGPYNEQFF	TGTGCCAGCAGTGCGGGGCCCTACAATGAGCAGTTCTTC
NA	TRBV6-5	TRBJ1-2	NA	CASSTRQNYGYTF	TGTGCCAGCAGTACCCGACAGAACTATGGCTACACCTTC
NA	TRBV18	TRBJ1-4	NA	CASSPPSQGSNEKLFF	TGTGCCAGCTCACCACCTAGCCAGGGCTCTAATGAAAAACTGTTTTTT
TRBD1	TRBV12-5	TRBJ1-6	NA	CASALGQLNSPLHF	TGTGCTAGTGCCCTGGGACAGCTTAATTCACCCCTCCACTTT
NA	TRBV13	TRBJ2-7	NA	CASSQLKGDYEQYF	TGTGCCAGCAGCCAGCTCAAGGGGGACTACGAGCAGTACTTC
TRBD1	TRBV7-9	TRBJ1-2	NA	CASSPGTGLFDGYTF	TGTGCCAGCAGCCCCGGGACAGGGCTTTTCGATGGCTACACCTTC
NA	TRBV5-1	TRBJ2-2	NA	CASSGVRTGELFF	TGCGCCAGCAGCGGGGTCCGGACCGGGGAGCTGTTTTTT
NA	TRBV19	TRBJ1-5	NA	CASSNQGWSNQPQHF	TGTGCCAGTAGTAATCAGGGATGGAGCAATCAGCCCCAGCATTTT
NA	TRBV6-5	TRBJ1-1	once	CASSTARRDTEAFF	TGTGCCAGCAGTACGGCAAGAAGGGACACTGAAGCTTTCTTT
NA	TRBV27	TRBJ1-2	NA	CASSLARSGGYTF	TGTGCCAGCAGTTTAGCCAGGAGCGGTGGCTACACCTTC
TRBD1	TRBV19	TRBJ1-2	NA	CASSPRQGTYGYTF	TGTGCCAGTAGTCCCCGACAGGGGACCTATGGCTACACCTTC
NA	TRBV18	TRBJ2-3	NA	CASSPPNADTQYF	TGTGCCAGCTCACCCCCCAACGCAGATACGCAGTATTTT
TRBD1	TRBV7-9	TRBJ1-3	NA	CASSAATGGAHGNTIYF	TGTGCCAGCAGCGCTGCGACAGGGGGCGCGCATGGAAACACCATATATTTT
NA	TRBV5-4	TRBJ1-1	NA	CASSLGAVGGEAFF	TGTGCCAGCAGCCTGGGGGCTGTCGGGGGTGAAGCTTTCTTT
NA	TRBV29-1	TRBJ2-2	NA	CSVSSTGELFF	TGCAGCGTTTCGAGCACCGGGGAGCTGTTTTTT
TRBD2	TRBV19	TRBJ2-2	NA	CASSIGRLAGGTRELFF	TGTGCCAGTAGTATAGGCCGGCTAGCGGGGGGTACTAGGGAGCTGTTTTTT
NA	TRBV19	TRBJ1-4	NA	CASSIQTTNEKLFF	TGTGCCAGTAGTATACAGACAACTAATGAAAAACTGTTTTTT
NA	TRBV6-2/TRBV6-3	TRBJ1-5	NA	CASSLTPNQPQHF	TGTGCCAGCAGTTTGACACCGAATCAGCCCCAGCATTTT
NA	TRBV19	TRBJ1-3	once	CASARGSGNTIYF	TGTGCCAGTGCCCGCGGGTCTGGAAACACCATATATTTT
TRBD1	TRBV6-5	TRBJ1-5	once	CASRGTVNQPQHF	TGTGCCAGCAGAGGGACAGTCAATCAGCCCCAGCATTTT
NA	TRBV19	TRBJ1-2	NA	CASSIGANYGYTF	TGTGCCAGTAGTATAGGGGCCAACTATGGCTACACCTTC